This T cell receptor (beta chain) is drawn from a study of PD-1 blockade in classical Hodgkin lymphoma. Assay used: immunoSEQ multiplex PCR; TCRdb lists only in-frame clones, some missing. The sample includes 20,000 to 25,000 clones, more than 85% of them seen just once. This clone was seen a handful of times. Described time point: newly diagnosed, previously untreated cHL patient sample. Thawed PBMCs underwent magnetic negative selection to yield purified CD4+ T cells. CDR3 length: 15 amino acids. Germline CDR1 and CDR2: SEHNR and FQNEAQ (reference sequence). V was pared by 4 bases and J by 2 bases, with 14 bases between.

The chain employs TRBV7-9 and TRBJ1-2, with D tentatively TRBD1 (5 bases). The receptor was isolated from a human donor with classical Hodgkin lymphoma. Source material: CD4+ T cells from blood. This CDR3 reads CASSSTRGVNYGYTF. The CDR3 bases are TGTGCCAGCAGCTCAACCCGAGGGGTAAACTATGGCTACACCTTC.